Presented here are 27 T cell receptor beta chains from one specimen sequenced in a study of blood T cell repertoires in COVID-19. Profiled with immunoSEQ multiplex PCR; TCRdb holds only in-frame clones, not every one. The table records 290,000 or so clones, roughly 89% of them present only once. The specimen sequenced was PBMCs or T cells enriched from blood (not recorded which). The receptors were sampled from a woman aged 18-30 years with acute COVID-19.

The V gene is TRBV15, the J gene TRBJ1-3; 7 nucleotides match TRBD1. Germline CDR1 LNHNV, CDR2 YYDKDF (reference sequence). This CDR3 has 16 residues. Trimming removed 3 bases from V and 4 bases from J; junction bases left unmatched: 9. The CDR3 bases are TGTGCCACCAGCAGCCGACAGGGCGTAAAGGGAAACACCATATATTTT. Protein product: CATSSRQGVKGNTIYF.

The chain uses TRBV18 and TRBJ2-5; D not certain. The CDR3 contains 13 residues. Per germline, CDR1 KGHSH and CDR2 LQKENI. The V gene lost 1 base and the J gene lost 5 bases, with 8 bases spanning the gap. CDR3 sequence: CASSPQTRETQYF. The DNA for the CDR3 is TGTGCCAGCTCACCACAGACTCGGGAGACCCAGTACTTC.

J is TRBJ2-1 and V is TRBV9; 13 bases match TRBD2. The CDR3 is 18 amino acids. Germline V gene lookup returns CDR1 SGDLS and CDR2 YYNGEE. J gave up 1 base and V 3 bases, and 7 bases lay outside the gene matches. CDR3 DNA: TGTGCCAGCAGCGCTCGACTAGCGGGAGGATCGTCCTACAATGAGCAGTTCTTC. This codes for CASSARLAGGSSYNEQFF.

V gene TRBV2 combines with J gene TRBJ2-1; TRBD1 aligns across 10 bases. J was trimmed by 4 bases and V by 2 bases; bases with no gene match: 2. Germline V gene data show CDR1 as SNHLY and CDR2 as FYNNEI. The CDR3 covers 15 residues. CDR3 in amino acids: CASSEWDRGYNEQFF. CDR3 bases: TGTGCCAGCAGTGAATGGGACAGGGGTTACAATGAGCAGTTCTTC.

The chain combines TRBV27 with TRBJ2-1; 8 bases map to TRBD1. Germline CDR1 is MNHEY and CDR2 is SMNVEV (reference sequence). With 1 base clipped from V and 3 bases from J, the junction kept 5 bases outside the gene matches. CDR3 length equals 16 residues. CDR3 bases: TGTGCCAGCAGTTTATGGGGACAGGCTATCTACAATGAGCAGTTCTTC. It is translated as CASSLWGQAIYNEQFF.

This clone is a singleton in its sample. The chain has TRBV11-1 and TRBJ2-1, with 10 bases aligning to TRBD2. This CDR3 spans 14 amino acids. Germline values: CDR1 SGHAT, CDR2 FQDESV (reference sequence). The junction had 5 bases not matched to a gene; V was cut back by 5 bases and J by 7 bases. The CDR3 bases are TGTGCCAGCAGCCCTAGCGGGAGCACGAATGAGCAGTTCTTC. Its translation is CASSPSGSTNEQFF.

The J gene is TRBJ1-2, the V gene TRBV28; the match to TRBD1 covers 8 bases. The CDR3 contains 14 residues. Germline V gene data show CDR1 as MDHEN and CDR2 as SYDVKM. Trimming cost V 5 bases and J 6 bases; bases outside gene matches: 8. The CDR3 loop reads CASSLPGQDHGYTF. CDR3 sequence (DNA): TGTGCCAGCAGTCTACCGGGACAGGACCATGGCTACACCTTC.

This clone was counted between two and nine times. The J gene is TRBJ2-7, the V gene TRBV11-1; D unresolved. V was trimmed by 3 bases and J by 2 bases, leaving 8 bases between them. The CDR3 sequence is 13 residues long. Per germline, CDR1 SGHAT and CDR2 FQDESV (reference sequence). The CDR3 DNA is TGTGCCAGCAGCTTGCTATTGGCCTACGAGCAGTACTTC. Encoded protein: CASSLLLAYEQYF.

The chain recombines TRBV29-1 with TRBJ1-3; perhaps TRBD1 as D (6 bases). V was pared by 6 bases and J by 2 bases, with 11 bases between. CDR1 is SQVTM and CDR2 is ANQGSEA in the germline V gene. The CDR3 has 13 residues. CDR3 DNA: TGCAGCGTCCTACAGGGAACTGGAAACACCATATATTTT. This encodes CSVLQGTGNTIYF.

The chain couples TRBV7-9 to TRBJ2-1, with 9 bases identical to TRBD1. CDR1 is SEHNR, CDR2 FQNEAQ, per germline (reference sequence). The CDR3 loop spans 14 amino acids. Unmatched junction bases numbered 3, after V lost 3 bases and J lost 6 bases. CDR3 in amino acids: CASSFGTGLNEQFF. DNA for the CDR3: TGTGCCAGCAGCTTCGGGACAGGGCTCAATGAGCAGTTCTTC. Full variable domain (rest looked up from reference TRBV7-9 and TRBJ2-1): DTGVSQNPRHKITKRGQNVTFRCDPISEHNRLYWYRQTLGQGPEFLTYFQNEAQLEKSRLLSDRFSAERPKGSFSTLEIQRTEQGDSAMYLCASSFGTGLNEQFFGPGTRLTVL.

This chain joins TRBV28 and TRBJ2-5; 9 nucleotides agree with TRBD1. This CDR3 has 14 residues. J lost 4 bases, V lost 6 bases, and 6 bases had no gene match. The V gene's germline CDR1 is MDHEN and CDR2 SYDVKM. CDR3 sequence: CASRLTGGPETQYF. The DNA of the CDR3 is TGTGCCAGCAGGTTGACAGGGGGGCCAGAGACCCAGTACTTC.

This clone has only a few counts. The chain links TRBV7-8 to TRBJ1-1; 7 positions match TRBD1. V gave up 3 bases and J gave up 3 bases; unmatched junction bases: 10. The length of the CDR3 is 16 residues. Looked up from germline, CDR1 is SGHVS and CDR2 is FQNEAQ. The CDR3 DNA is TGTGCCAGCAGCTTCCTGCCGGGGCAGGGGGACACTGAAGCTTTCTTT. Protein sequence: CASSFLPGQGDTEAFF.

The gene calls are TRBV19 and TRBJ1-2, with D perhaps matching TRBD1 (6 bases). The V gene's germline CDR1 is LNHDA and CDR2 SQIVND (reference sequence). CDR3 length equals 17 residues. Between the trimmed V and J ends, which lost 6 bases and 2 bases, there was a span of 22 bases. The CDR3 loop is CASSPINPGQVNYGYTF. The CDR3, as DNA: TGTGCCAGTAGCCCGATAAATCCGGGACAAGTGAACTATGGCTACACCTTC.

CDR3 in DNA: TGTGCCAGCTCACCACGCGGGAGGGCCGGGAATGAGCAGTTCTTC. This translates into CASSPRGRAGNEQFF. This sequence joins TRBV18 and TRBJ2-1, with 9 bases aligning to TRBD2. Looked up from germline, CDR1 is KGHSH and CDR2 is LQKENI. The length of the CDR3 is 15 residues. V shed 1 base and J 7 bases; nucleotides not matched to a gene: 5.

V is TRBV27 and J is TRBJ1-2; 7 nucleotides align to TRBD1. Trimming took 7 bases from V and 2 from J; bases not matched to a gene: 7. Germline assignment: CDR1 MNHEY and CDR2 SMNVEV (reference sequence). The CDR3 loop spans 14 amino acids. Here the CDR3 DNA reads TGTGCCAGCAACCCGACAGGGTACAACTATGGCTACACCTTC. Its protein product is CASNPTGYNYGYTF.

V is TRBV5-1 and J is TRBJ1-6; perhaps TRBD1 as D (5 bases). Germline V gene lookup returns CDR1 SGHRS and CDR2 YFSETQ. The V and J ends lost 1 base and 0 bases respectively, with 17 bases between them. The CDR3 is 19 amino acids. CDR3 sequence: CASSLPRGEPSSYNSPLHF. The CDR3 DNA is TGCGCCAGCAGCTTGCCCCGGGGGGAGCCTAGCTCCTATAATTCACCCCTCCACTTT.

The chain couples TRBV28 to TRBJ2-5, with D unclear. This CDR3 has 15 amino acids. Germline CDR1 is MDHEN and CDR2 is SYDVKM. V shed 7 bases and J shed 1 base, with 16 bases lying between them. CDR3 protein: CASKRRLHAQETQYF. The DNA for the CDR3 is TGTGCCAGCAAGCGTCGACTCCACGCCCAAGAGACCCAGTACTTC.

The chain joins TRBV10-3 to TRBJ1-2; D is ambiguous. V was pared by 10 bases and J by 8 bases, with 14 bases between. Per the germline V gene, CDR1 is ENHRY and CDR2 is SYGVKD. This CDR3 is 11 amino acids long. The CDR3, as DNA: TGTGCCAGCGACCAAGGAGGAGGCTACACCTTC. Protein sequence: CASDQGGGYTF.

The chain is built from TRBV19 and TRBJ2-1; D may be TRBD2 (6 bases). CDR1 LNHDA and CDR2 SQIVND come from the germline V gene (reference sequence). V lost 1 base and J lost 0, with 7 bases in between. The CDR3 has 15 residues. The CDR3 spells CASSIGGDSYNEQFF. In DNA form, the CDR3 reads TGTGCCAGTAGTATAGGCGGGGACTCCTACAATGAGCAGTTCTTC.

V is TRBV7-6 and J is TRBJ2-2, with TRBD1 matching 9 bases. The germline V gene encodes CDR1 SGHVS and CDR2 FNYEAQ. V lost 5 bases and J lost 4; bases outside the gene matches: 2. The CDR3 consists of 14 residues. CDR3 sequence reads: CASSRTGATGELFF. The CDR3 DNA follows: TGTGCCAGCAGCCGGACAGGGGCCACCGGGGAGCTGTTTTTT.

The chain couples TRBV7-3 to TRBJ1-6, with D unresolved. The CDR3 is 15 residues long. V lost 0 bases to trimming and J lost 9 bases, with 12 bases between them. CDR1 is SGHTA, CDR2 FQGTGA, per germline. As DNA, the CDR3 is TGTGCCAGCAGCTTAACGGCGGGGAAGAGTTCACCCCTCCACTTT. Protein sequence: CASSLTAGKSSPLHF.

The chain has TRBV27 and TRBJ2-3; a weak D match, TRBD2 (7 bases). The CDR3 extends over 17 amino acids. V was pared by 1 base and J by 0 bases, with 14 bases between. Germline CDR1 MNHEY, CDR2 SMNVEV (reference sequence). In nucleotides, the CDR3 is TGTGCCAGCAGTTTATGGTTCCGGGGGGCAAGCACAGATACGCAGTATTTT. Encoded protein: CASSLWFRGASTDTQYF.

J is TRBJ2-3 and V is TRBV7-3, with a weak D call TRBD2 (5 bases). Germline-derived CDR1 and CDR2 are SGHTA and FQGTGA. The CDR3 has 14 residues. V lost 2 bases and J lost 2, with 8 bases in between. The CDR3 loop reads CASSLSSPTDTQYF. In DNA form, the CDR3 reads TGTGCCAGCAGCTTATCTAGCCCCACAGATACGCAGTATTTT.

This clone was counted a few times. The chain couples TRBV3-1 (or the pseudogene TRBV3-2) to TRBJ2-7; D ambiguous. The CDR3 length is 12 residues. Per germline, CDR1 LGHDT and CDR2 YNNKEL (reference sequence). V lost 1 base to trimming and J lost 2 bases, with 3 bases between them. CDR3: CASSQATYEQYF. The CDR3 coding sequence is TGTGCCAGCAGCCAAGCAACCTACGAGCAGTACTTC.

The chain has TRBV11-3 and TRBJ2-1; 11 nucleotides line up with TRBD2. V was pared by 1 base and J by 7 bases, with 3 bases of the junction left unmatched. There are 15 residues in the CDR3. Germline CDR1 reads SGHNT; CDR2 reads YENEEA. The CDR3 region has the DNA TGTGCCAGCAGCTTAGGGGGACTAGCGGTTAATGAGCAGTTCTTC. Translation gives CASSLGGLAVNEQFF. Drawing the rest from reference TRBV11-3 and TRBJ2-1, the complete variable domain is EAGVVQSPRYKIIEKKQPVAFWCNPISGHNTLYWYLQNLGQGPELLIRYENEEAVDDSQLPKDRFSAERLKGVDSTLKIQPAELGDSAVYLCASSLGGLAVNEQFFGPGTRLTVL.

This chain's CDR3 is CASSFSNRGHGYTF. CDR3 bases: TGTGCCAGCAGTTTCTCGAACAGGGGACATGGCTACACCTTC. The chain carries TRBV27 and TRBJ1-2; 7 bases are a match to TRBD1. V gave up 3 bases and J gave up 6 bases; unmatched junction bases: 7. The CDR3 extends over 14 amino acids. CDR1 and CDR2 from the germline V gene are MNHEY and SMNVEV (reference sequence).

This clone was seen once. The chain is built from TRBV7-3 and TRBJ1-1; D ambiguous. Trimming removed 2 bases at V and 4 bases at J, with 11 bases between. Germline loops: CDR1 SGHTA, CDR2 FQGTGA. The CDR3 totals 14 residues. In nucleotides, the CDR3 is TGTGCCAGCAGCTTATCAGCGGGGAGCACTGAAGCTTTCTTT. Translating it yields CASSLSAGSTEAFF. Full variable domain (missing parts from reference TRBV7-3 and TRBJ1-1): GAGVSQTPSNKVTEKGKYVELRCDPISGHTALYWYRQSLGQGPEFLIYFQGTGAADDSGLPNDRFFAVRPEGSVSTLKIQRTERGDSAVYLCASSLSAGSTEAFFGQGTRLTVV.